A single sample is the source of the 4 T cell receptor beta chains below, sequenced in a study of spatial heterogeneity in lung cancer. TCRdb called the 5' RACE reads again in MiXCR, with one record for every CDR3 protein. The sample has fewer than 150,000 distinct CDR3 sequences, 9.5% to 14% seen once. Described time point: blood at routine non-recurrence follow-up after resection. The source material was PBMCs, sampled at follow-up. The receptors stem from a female donor with early-stage non-small cell lung cancer.

This clonotype was picked up a small number of times. CDR3 coding DNA: TGTGCCAGCAGCGTTAGCGGGAGAAACAATGAGCAGTTCTTC. Its protein product is CASSVSGRNNEQFF. This chain links TRBV9 with TRBJ2-1; 9 positions match TRBD2. The CDR3 totals 14 residues. Germline trimming cut 2 bases from V and 5 bases from J; bases unmatched to any gene: 2. The germline gives CDR1 SGDLS, CDR2 YYNGEE.

V is TRBV19 and J is TRBJ1-4; 8 positions agree with TRBD1. Trimming cost V 7 bases and J 8 bases; bases outside gene matches: 6. CDR1 and CDR2 from the germline V gene are LNHDA and SQIVND (reference sequence). The CDR3 has 13 amino acids. The CDR3 DNA reads as TGTGCCAGTACCGCAGGGGGCCGAGAAAAACTGTTTTTT. It codes for CASTAGGREKLFF.

This clonotype was detected only a few times. The chain couples TRBV5-1 to TRBJ1-2; 10 nucleotides align to TRBD1. Germline values: CDR1 SGHRS, CDR2 YFSETQ. The V segment lost 3 bases and the J segment 2 bases; nucleotides outside the gene matches: 1. The CDR3 consists of 14 residues. The CDR3 nucleotides are TGCGCCAGCAGCTCGGGACAGGGGAACTATGGCTACACCTTC. This gives the protein CASSSGQGNYGYTF.

About this clonotype: One end of the junction does not line up with germline, which may come from a read error. The V and J genes are TRBV7-2 and TRBJ1-2, with unresolved D. The length of the CDR3 is 14 residues. Germline V gene data show CDR1 as SGHTA and CDR2 as FQGNSA. DNA for the CDR3: TGTGCCGGCAGCCCCCCCTACATGATCTATGGCTACACCTTC. Its protein is CAGSPPYMIYGYTF.